The clone carrying this T cell receptor (beta chain) was seen a few times. This specimen comes from a study of T-cell reconstitution after alpha-beta-depleted transplantation in children. Unique molecular identifiers were incorporated into the prepared TCRbeta library. MiXCR, applied by TCRdb to the PCR reads, yields one record per CDR3 protein. The table lists approximately 220,000 distinct CDR3 sequences, about 15% of them singletons. Looked up from germline, CDR1 is DFQATT and CDR2 is SNEGSKA (reference sequence). V was cut by 3 bases and J by 9 bases, with 12 bases left in between. The CDR3 runs 12 residues.

This sequence originates from a male patient under 10 years old who had a stem cell transplant for acute lymphoblastic leukemia, so the T cells may come from the graft donor. This chain uses TRBV20-1 with TRBJ2-1, with TRBD2 as a possible D gene (5 bases). Specimen: PBMCs, mostly from graft donor cells, collected 360 days after TCRalphabeta/CD19-depleted stem cell transplant. The CDR3 bases are TGCAGTGCTAGCAGGACGGGAACTGAGCAGTTCTTC. Its translation: CSASRTGTEQFF.